This T cell receptor beta chain was profiled in a study of OX40 agonist ivuxolimab in advanced cancers. With regard to this clone: Its antigen is unknown.

This CDR3 is built from 17 residues. The germline V and J ends were trimmed by 0 bases and 5 bases, with 16 bases remaining between them. Germline CDR1 is LGHNA and CDR2 is YSLEER. Libraries were prepared by immunoSEQ multiplex PCR; TCRdb keeps only in-frame clonotypes and omits some of them. The sample has over 40,000 clones; around 87% are singletons. Blood sampling took place at baseline, cycle 4 day 1, and cycle 7 day 1. Findings and limits, study-wide: Among the lowest levels of clonal expansion were found in partial responders at 0.1-3.0 mg/kg. At doses 0.1 to 3.0 mg/kg, CD4+ and CD8+ clones expanded.

This sequence was found in an adult with an advanced solid tumor such as melanoma, head and neck, liver or kidney cancer. Sequences were derived from CD4+ or CD8+ T cells sorted from blood, sampled in a trial of the OX40 agonist ivuxolimab. The chain is built from TRBV4-3 and TRBJ2-2; D possibly corresponds to TRBD1 (7 bases). The CDR3 coding sequence is TGCGCCAGCAGCCAAGATTTGGAGGGGGCGTGGACCGGGGAGCTGTTTTTT. It translates to CASSQDLEGAWTGELFF.